The 8 T cell receptor beta chains given below trace back to one sample, sequenced in a study of CD8+CD57+ T cells in acquired aplastic anemia. The use of genomic DNA as template underpinned the TCR beta VDJ and CDR3 profiling. TCRdb re-derived calls from the reads in MiXCR, one entry per CDR3 protein. The sample yields roughly 500,000 distinct CDR3 sequences, about a third seen once. By flow cytometry, patients selected for sequencing had shown an expansion of CD8+CD57+ cells. Sequencing was performed on sorted CD4+, CD8+, or CD8+CD57+ T cells (not recorded which) from PBMCs. These receptors were taken from a human donor with aplastic anemia.

The table lists this clonotype with a few counts. CDR3 coding DNA: TGTGCCAGCAGTTTCTCGACAGGCGATACTGGTTTTGGGCAGTTCTTC. Its translation: CASSFSTGDTGFGQFF. V gene TRBV2 combines with J gene TRBJ2-1, with D maybe TRBD1 (6 bases). Between the trimmed V and J ends, which lost 5 bases and 12 bases, there was a span of 26 bases. Germline CDR1 and CDR2: SNHLY and FYNNEI. This CDR3 has 16 residues.

This chain joins TRBV2 and TRBJ2-3; D unclear. The CDR3 loop spans 15 amino acids. V dropped 7 bases and J dropped 6 bases, with 20 bases sitting between them. Germline V gene data show CDR1 as SNHLY and CDR2 as FYNNEI. The CDR3 region has the DNA TGTGCCAGCACCTTGGGTCTCCCCATTGGGGATACGCAGTATTTT. Protein product: CASTLGLPIGDTQYF.

V usage is TRBV12-3 or TRBV12-4 and J usage is TRBJ1-3, with 8 bases aligning to TRBD1. This CDR3 has 17 amino acids. Trimming took 3 bases from V and 0 from J; bases not matched to a gene: 7. CDR3 amino acids: CASSLAGQANSGNTIYF. Here the CDR3 DNA reads TGTGCCAGCAGTTTGGCGGGACAGGCGAACTCTGGAAACACCATATATTTT.

Comment on this clonotype: The junction differs from germline at one of its ends, possibly a read error. The chain uses TRBV14 and TRBJ2-3; 9 bases align to TRBD2. CDR1 and CDR2 (germline): SGHDN, FVKESK. CDR3 size: 15 residues. CDR3 loop: CASSRRLAEHRYAVF. The CDR3 DNA reads as TGTGCCAGCAGCAGACGACTAGCGGAACACAGATACGCAGTATTT. Looking up the rest from reference TRBV14 and TRBJ2-3 gives the full variable domain: EAGVTQFPSHSVIEKGQTVTLRCDPISGHDNLYWYRRVMGKEIKFLLHFVKESKQDESGMPNNRFLAERTGGTYSTLKVQPAELEDSGVYFCASSRRLAEHRYAVFGPGTRLTVL.

This clonotype has more than one count but fewer than ten. The rearrangement uses TRBV18 and TRBJ1-2; possible D gene TRBD1, 5 bases. Trimming shortened V by 3 bases and J by 7 bases, and 21 bases separated the two germline ends. Germline V CDR1 and CDR2: KGHSH, LQKENI. There are 16 residues in the CDR3. In DNA, the CDR3 is TGTGCCAGCTCACCCTTACCCTCCCAGGGAGACGGTGGCTACACCTTC. Translated, it gives CASSPLPSQGDGGYTF.

The chain couples TRBV9 to TRBJ1-3; tentative D call: TRBD1 (6 bases). V gave up 4 bases and J gave up 4 bases, with 21 bases separating them. Germline CDR1 SGDLS, CDR2 YYNGEE. This CDR3 is 17 amino acids long. Here the CDR3 reads CASSTRGWGRAGNTIYF. The CDR3 DNA reads TGTGCCAGCAGCACCCGGGGCTGGGGGCGAGCCGGAAACACCATATATTTT.

This clonotype was observed a handful of times. The chain uses TRBV27 and TRBJ1-1; D is uncertain. In germline, CDR1 is MNHEY, CDR2 SMNVEV (reference sequence). This CDR3 is built from 13 residues. Deletions cut 2 bases from V and 4 bases from J, with 8 bases between. CDR3 coding DNA: TGTGCCAGCAGTTTAGAGGGTTCCACTGAAGCTTTCTTT. This sequence encodes CASSLEGSTEAFF.

This clonotype was detected once. The conserved final phenylalanine or tryptophan is absent from the CDR3, which likely points to a read error. The chain recombines TRBV16 with TRBJ1-5; D is perhaps TRBD1 (5 bases). V shed 0 bases and J shed 6 bases, with 12 bases lying between them. The length of the CDR3 is 15 residues. From germline, CDR1 is KGHSY and CDR2 FQNENV. CDR3 in DNA: TGTGCCAGCAGCCAATCATCGCGGGGCGGTCAGCCCCAGCATTCT. The encoded protein is CASSQSSRGGQPQHS.